Listed here are 2 T cell receptor beta chains from one sample, sequenced in a study of T cell changes during pregnancy in multiple sclerosis. Here immunoSEQ multiplex PCR was the method, and the copy in TCRdb shows in-frame clones only, minus some. This table has around 99,000 clones, around 92% appearing once. The sequences come from peripheral blood, collected in the first trimester of pregnancy. These receptor sequences come from a female donor with multiple sclerosis, enrolled in a pregnancy study.

V gene TRBV9 combines with J gene TRBJ2-7; 7 positions agree with TRBD1. The CDR3 covers 15 residues. Unmatched junction bases numbered 5, after V lost 0 bases and J lost 2 bases. The germline CDR1 and CDR2 sequences are SGDLS and YYNGEE. This chain's CDR3 is CASSVGDSLAYEQYF. The DNA for the CDR3 is TGTGCCAGCAGCGTAGGGGACAGCTTGGCCTACGAGCAGTACTTC.

The J gene is TRBJ2-3, the V gene TRBV10-3, with 9 bases aligning to TRBD2. This CDR3 is 14 amino acids long. Germline V lookup: CDR1 ENHRY, CDR2 SYGVKD. J was trimmed by 5 bases and V by 5 bases; bases with no gene match: 5. CDR3 in amino acids: CAISLAGSRDTQYF. The CDR3 nucleotides read TGTGCCATCAGTCTAGCGGGGTCACGAGATACGCAGTATTTT.